These 21 T cell receptor beta chains were all obtained from the same sample, sequenced in a study of T cells in localized non-small cell lung cancer. Clones were read by immunoSEQ multiplex PCR, and TCRdb kept only the in-frame ones, dropping some. The data show about 70,000 clones, 86% seen once. The material was peripheral blood, obtained before any cancer treatment. These receptors came from an older male donor with stage III squamous cell lung carcinoma.

The chain's CDR3 is CASSLASGGSKTQYF. The CDR3, as DNA: TGTGCCAGCAGCTTAGCTAGCGGGGGATCTAAGACCCAGTACTTC. This sequence joins TRBV7-9 and TRBJ2-5; the match to TRBD2 covers 9 bases. The germline V gene encodes CDR1 SEHNR and CDR2 FQNEAQ (reference sequence). The trim removed 0 bases at V and 6 bases at J, leaving 5 bases unmatched. This CDR3 has 15 residues.

The chain is built from TRBV7-9 and TRBJ1-5; 9 positions match TRBD1. CDR1 and CDR2 (germline): SEHNR, FQNEAQ (reference sequence). CDR3 length: 17 residues. V was pared by 0 bases and J by 3 bases, with 6 bases of the junction left unmatched. The CDR3 loop is CASSLALGQGNNQPQHF. DNA of the CDR3: TGTGCCAGCAGCTTAGCTCTCGGACAGGGGAACAATCAGCCCCAGCATTTT.

This sequence joins TRBV9 and TRBJ1-1, with a tentative D call TRBD1 (5 bases). V shed 0 bases and J shed 4 bases, with 10 bases lying between them. From germline, CDR1 is SGDLS and CDR2 YYNGEE. The CDR3 extends over 14 amino acids. The CDR3 loop is CASSVGGVGTEAFF. The CDR3 DNA reads TGTGCCAGCAGCGTAGGGGGGGTCGGCACTGAAGCTTTCTTT.

V gene TRBV6-1 combines with J gene TRBJ2-7; D gene ambiguous. The CDR3 is 11 residues long. V lost 3 bases and J 7 bases, leaving 7 bases between the germline ends. Germline loops: CDR1 MNHNS, CDR2 SASEGT. CDR3 amino acids: CASSDLKEQYF. CDR3 DNA sequence: TGTGCCAGCAGTGATCTGAAGGAGCAGTACTTC.

The rearrangement uses TRBV6-5 and TRBJ1-5; D might be TRBD1 (6 bases). CDR1 is MNHEY and CDR2 is SVGAGI in the germline V gene. Trimming stripped 6 bases from V and 4 bases from J, with 10 bases between. The length of the CDR3 is 13 residues. In DNA, the CDR3 is TGTGCCAGCAGACAGGGCGCAAATCAGCCCCAGCATTTT. It encodes CASRQGANQPQHF.

This clone appeared once. CDR3 coding DNA: TGCAGCGTTGAATTCGGAAACCAAGAGACCCAGTACTTC. Residues: CSVEFGNQETQYF. This chain uses TRBV29-1 with TRBJ2-5; D is uncertain. Trimming left V 2 bases short and J 0 bases short, with 7 bases between. CDR1 and CDR2 from the germline V gene are SQVTM and ANQGSEA. This CDR3 has 13 residues.

The CDR3 protein is CASSVTTYEQYF. As DNA, the CDR3 is TGTGCCAGCAGTGTCACAACCTACGAGCAGTACTTC. V gene TRBV6-1 combines with J gene TRBJ2-7; D remains unclear. The CDR3 sequence is 12 residues long. CDR1 is MNHNS and CDR2 is SASEGT in the germline V gene. Trimming removed 4 bases at V and 2 bases at J, with 6 bases between.

The rearrangement links TRBV25-1 to TRBJ1-6; TRBD1 matches 7 bases. The J segment lost 9 bases and the V segment lost 4 bases, leaving 6 bases of the junction unmatched. The CDR3 is 14 residues long. The V gene's germline CDR1 is MGHDK and CDR2 SYGVNS. CDR3 amino acids: CASSAGTAISPLHF. DNA of the CDR3: TGTGCCAGCAGTGCAGGGACAGCAATTTCACCCCTCCACTTT.

This clone was observed a handful of times. This chain connects TRBV2 to TRBJ2-3; D remains ambiguous. The ends were cut back, 10 bases at V and 2 bases at J, with 10 bases in the middle. The CDR3 spans 12 residues. Germline CDR1 is SNHLY and CDR2 is FYNNEI. The CDR3 sequence is CAKTPITDTQYF. Written as DNA, the CDR3 is TGTGCCAAGACACCAATCACAGATACGCAGTATTTT.

The chain uses TRBV30 and TRBJ2-3, with 7 positions matching TRBD2. Germline lookup yields CDR1 GTSNPN and CDR2 SVGIG (reference sequence). J was trimmed by 5 bases and V by 2 bases; bases with no gene match: 10. The length of the CDR3 is 15 residues. The CDR3, as DNA: TGTGCCTGGAGTATATCAGCGGGGATTGGAGATACGCAGTATTTT. Amino acid sequence: CAWSISAGIGDTQYF.

V and J are TRBV6-1 and TRBJ2-2; no firm D call. Trimming stripped 6 bases from V and 1 base from J, with 6 bases between. The CDR3 has 13 amino acids. Germline CDR1 MNHNS, CDR2 SASEGT. The DNA of the CDR3 is TGTGCCAGCAGAAAATTGAACACCGGGGAGCTGTTTTTT. The encoded protein is CASRKLNTGELFF.

This clone was detected only once. V gene TRBV21-1 combines with J gene TRBJ2-1. TRBV21-1 is termed a pseudogene. The CDR3 covers 16 residues. The CDR3 DNA follows: TGTGCCAGCAGCCCGGCCGGGGTGGGGGAGTGCGATGAGCAGTTCTTC. This encodes CASSPAGVGECDEQFF.

The chain links TRBV2 to TRBJ1-1, with 7 nucleotides matching TRBD1. The CDR3 extends over 14 amino acids. Germline CDR1 and CDR2: SNHLY and FYNNEI. J lost 1 base, V lost 4 bases, and 3 bases had no gene match. The DNA of the CDR3 is TGTGCCAGCAGTGGAGGGACAGCGAACACTGAAGCTTTCTTT. Translating it yields CASSGGTANTEAFF.

The genes are TRBV5-6 and TRBJ1-4; 7 nucleotides match TRBD1. Germline lookup yields CDR1 SGHDT and CDR2 YYEEEE. The trim removed 0 bases at V and 1 base at J, leaving 0 bases unmatched. This CDR3 has 15 residues. Written as DNA, the CDR3 is TGTGCCAGCAGCTTGGACAGGGGAACTAATGAAAAACTGTTTTTT. Protein product: CASSLDRGTNEKLFF.

This chain uses TRBV19 with TRBJ2-2, with 8 nucleotides matching TRBD1. CDR3 length: 13 amino acids. V lost 9 bases and J lost 3; bases outside the gene matches: 3. CDR1 is LNHDA and CDR2 is SQIVND in the germline V gene (reference sequence). In DNA, the CDR3 is TGTGCCAGCGACAGGGGTGACACCGGGGAGCTGTTTTTT. It translates to CASDRGDTGELFF.

V and J are TRBV11-3 and TRBJ2-1; maybe TRBD2 (5 bases). In germline, CDR1 is SGHNT, CDR2 YENEEA. The CDR3 runs to 14 residues. With 1 base removed from V and 6 bases from J, the gap between germline ends came to 10 bases. Here the CDR3 DNA reads TGTGCCAGCAGCTTAGGCGGGCAATCCAATGAGCAGTTCTTC. This translates into CASSLGGQSNEQFF.

The V call is TRBV7-2, the J call TRBJ2-5; D gene ambiguous. The germline CDR1 and CDR2 sequences are SGHTA and FQGNSA. This CDR3 comprises 17 residues. Trimming stripped 8 bases from V and 0 bases from J, with 22 bases between. The chain's CDR3 is CASARPNGVQYQETQYF. Here the CDR3 DNA reads TGTGCCAGCGCTCGTCCAAATGGCGTCCAATACCAAGAGACCCAGTACTTC.

The chain carries TRBV19 and TRBJ2-2; 7 bases line up with TRBD1. Unmatched junction bases numbered 2, after V lost 6 bases and J lost 4 bases. The V gene's germline CDR1 is LNHDA and CDR2 SQIVND (reference sequence). The CDR3 has 13 residues. The CDR3 nucleotides are TGTGCCAGTAGGAACAGGGGCACCGGGGAGCTGTTTTTT. Translated: CASRNRGTGELFF.

The CDR3: CASSEAGSRLNEQFF. The DNA of the CDR3 is TGTGCCAGCAGTGAGGCGGGAAGTAGGCTTAATGAGCAGTTCTTC. The chain combines TRBV2 with TRBJ2-1; tentative D call: TRBD2 (6 bases). Germline-derived CDR1 and CDR2 are SNHLY and FYNNEI. Trimming removed 3 bases at V and 7 bases at J, with 16 bases between. This CDR3 is built from 15 residues.

The genes are TRBV6-5 and TRBJ2-1; D is possibly TRBD2 (6 bases). V lost 2 bases, J lost 5 bases, and 13 bases lay in between. The germline V gene encodes CDR1 MNHEY and CDR2 SVGAGI. There are 15 residues in the CDR3. This CDR3 reads CASSYGRKGHNEQFF. The CDR3 coding sequence is TGTGCCAGCAGTTACGGGAGGAAGGGGCACAATGAGCAGTTCTTC.

V and J are TRBV11-2 and TRBJ2-7; no clear D gene. Trimming cost V 0 bases and J 4 bases, with 1 base left between them. This CDR3 has 11 amino acids. CDR1 is SGHAT and CDR2 is FQNNGV in the germline V gene. The CDR3 is CASSLEYEQYF. Written as DNA, the CDR3 is TGTGCCAGCAGCTTAGAATACGAGCAGTACTTC.